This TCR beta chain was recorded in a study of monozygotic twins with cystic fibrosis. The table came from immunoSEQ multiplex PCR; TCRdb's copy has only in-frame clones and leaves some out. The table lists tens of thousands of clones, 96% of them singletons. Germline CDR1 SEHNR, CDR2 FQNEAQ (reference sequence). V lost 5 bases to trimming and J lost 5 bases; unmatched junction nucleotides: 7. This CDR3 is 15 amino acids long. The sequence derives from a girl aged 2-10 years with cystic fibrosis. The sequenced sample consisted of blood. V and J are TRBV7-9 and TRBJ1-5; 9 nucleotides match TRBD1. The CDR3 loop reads CASSRGQGGHQPQHF. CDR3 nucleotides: TGTGCCAGCAGCCGGGGACAGGGAGGACATCAGCCCCAGCATTTT.